This T cell receptor (beta chain) is from a study of T cells in Graves' hyperthyroidism and ophthalmopathy. Researchers barred patients who had uncontrolled infection, other autoimmune disease, pregnancy or lactation. TCR beta CDR3 regions were amplified from RNA transcripts. In the first-round RT-PCR of the TCR CDR3, the HTBI primer set was used. TCRdb analysed the multiplex PCR reads with MiXCR anew, one entry per CDR3 protein. The table records fewer than 550,000 distinct CDR3 sequences, roughly 25% of them present only once. Study-wide results and limits: Blood shared most expanded thyroid clonotypes above 0.001. With a median lead of about six months before onset, the model predicted ophthalmopathy.

The table lists this clonotype with many counts. Its antigen is not identified. The sequenced material came from blood. This receptor was obtained from a woman in her 30s with Graves' ophthalmopathy.

In DNA, the CDR3 is TGCGCCAGCAGCCAGACGTGGGTTAACACTGAAGCTTTCTTT. This encodes CASSQTWVNTEAFF. This chain links TRBV4-3 with TRBJ1-1; D is unclear. Trimming removed 3 bases at V and 2 bases at J, with 10 bases between. CDR3 length: 14 amino acids. CDR1 LGHNA and CDR2 YSLEER come from the germline V gene.